This T cell receptor (beta chain) was documented in a study of response to subunit inactivated influenza vaccine. TCRdb re-called the RT-PCR reads through MiXCR, storing one row per CDR3 protein. The sample has about 500,000 distinct CDR3 sequences, more than 15% seen once. Study results and caveats: It was the authors' suggestion that each seasonal influenza vaccination recruits few new T cells.

The CDR3 extends over 19 amino acids. V lost 0 bases and J lost 4; bases outside the gene matches: 14. CDR1 SGHNT and CDR2 YYREEE come from the germline V gene (reference sequence). A note on this clonotype: Its antigen is undetermined.

This sequence joins TRBV5-4 and TRBJ1-5; 9 nucleotides match TRBD1. The sequences come from CD4+ T cells sorted from PBMCs, collected around 2 years after vaccination. This receptor was obtained from a man between 50 and 75 years old who received an inactivated influenza vaccine. CDR3 region: CASSLGAFGGGTGNQPQHF. CDR3 nucleotides: TGTGCCAGCAGCTTGGGGGCCTTCGGAGGAGGGACAGGGAATCAGCCCCAGCATTTT.